The source of this TCR beta chain is a study of tumor-infiltrating lymphocytes in primary liver carcinoma. About the study: The patients had histopathologically diagnosed primary liver carcinoma, and their disease was treated by surgical resection.

The authors took blood RNA from unsorted whole blood and also extracted germline DNA. Concerning this clonotype itself: As yet, its antigen is unknown.

The template, around 540 ng total RNA, yielded TCR beta cDNA made with a constant-region primer. Slightly modified ARM-PCR, run as three nested multiplex PCR rounds, produced the TCR beta libraries. Researchers ran the first two PCR rounds for ten to eleven cycles each with TRBV1-TRBV30 forward primers and a C-beta reverse primer. MiXCR, run by TCRdb on the multiplex PCR reads, gives a single entry per CDR3 protein. The profile shows 310,000 or so distinct CDR3 sequences, about three fifths of them singletons. Findings and limits, study-wide: Less overlap was seen in tumor-adjacent and tumor-blood pairs than in tumor region pairs.

With 7 bases removed from V and 18 bases from J, the gap between germline ends came to 28 bases. Per the germline V gene, CDR1 is SGHAT and CDR2 is FQNNGV. The CDR3 contains 15 residues. The TCR was taken from a woman aged 25 to 39 with primary liver carcinoma and hepatitis B virus infection. Sequenced sample: peripheral blood. The rearrangement links TRBV11-2 to TRBJ2-6, with D maybe TRBD1 (5 bases). The CDR3 region is CASTKTGSGANIPTF. CDR3 sequence (DNA): TGTGCCAGCACCAAAACGGGCTCTGGGGCCAACATCCCGACTTTC.